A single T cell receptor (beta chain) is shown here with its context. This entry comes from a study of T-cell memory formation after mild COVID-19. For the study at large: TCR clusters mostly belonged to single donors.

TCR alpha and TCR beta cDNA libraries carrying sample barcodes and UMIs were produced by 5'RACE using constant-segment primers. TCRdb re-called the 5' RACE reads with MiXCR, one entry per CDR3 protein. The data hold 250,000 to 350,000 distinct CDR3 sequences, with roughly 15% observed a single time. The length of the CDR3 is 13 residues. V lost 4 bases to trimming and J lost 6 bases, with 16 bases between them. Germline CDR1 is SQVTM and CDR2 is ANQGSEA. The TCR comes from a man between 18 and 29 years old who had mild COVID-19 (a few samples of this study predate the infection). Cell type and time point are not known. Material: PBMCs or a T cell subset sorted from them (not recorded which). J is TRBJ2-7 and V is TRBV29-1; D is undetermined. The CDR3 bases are TGCAGCGTTGGAGGAGCGACCTATAGCGAGCAGTACTTC. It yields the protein CSVGGATYSEQYF.